This T cell receptor beta chain was retrieved from a study of cytomegalovirus exposure and HLA in healthy donors. The V end lost 0 bases, the J end lost 2 bases, and 9 bases lay between the germline ends. Germline V gene sequence: CDR1 LNHDA, CDR2 SQIVND (reference sequence). The CDR3 contains 15 residues. Primers for the PCR totalled 60 Vbeta and 13 Jbeta. Generated by immunoSEQ multiplex PCR, the TCRdb table keeps only in-frame clones and is missing some. This repertoire shows over 150,000 clones, over 65% found once; its top ten account for 2.8%. Sequencing was performed on PBMCs. The chain carries TRBV19 and TRBJ2-3; no clear D gene. This TCR derives from a woman in her thirties or forties in good health and CMV-seropositive. The CDR3 loop reads CASSIDRGYTDTQYF. The CDR3 nucleotides read TGTGCCAGTAGTATAGATCGAGGTTACACAGATACGCAGTATTTT.